This is a list of T cell receptor beta chains from one sample in a study of vaccination and CD4 T cells after COVID-19. MiXCR was run by TCRdb on the PCR reads, yielding one entry per CDR3 protein. The data show about 7,300 distinct CDR3 sequences, with around 30% seen just once and around 35% held by the top ten. These TCRs' antigens remain unknown. Sequenced sample: CD4+ T cells from blood, cultured in vitro. The receptors shown here come from a human donor in good health. Both conserved end residues are part of each CDR3. D genes are given only for firm matches. Part of the rows lack a size; the others show once, few, many or a class for expanded clones.

CASSLQGVEQYF	TGTGCCAGCAGTCTACAGGGAGTCGAGCAGTACTTC	TRBV6-1	TRBJ2-7	few	-
CAISFWGETQYF	TGTGCCATCAGTTTCTGGGGTGAGACCCAGTACTTC	TRBV10-3	TRBJ2-5	few	-
CASSLWVEGGDEQFF	TGCGCCAGCAGCTTGTGGGTGGAAGGGGGCGATGAGCAGTTCTTC	TRBV5-1	TRBJ2-1	-	TRBD1
CASSPQADQPQHF	TGTGCCAGCAGCCCCCAGGCAGATCAGCCCCAGCATTTT	TRBV4-2	TRBJ1-5	-	-
CASSSRTSGGAQYF	TGTGCCAGCAGCTCCCGGACTAGCGGGGGGGCGCAGTACTTC	TRBV7-3	TRBJ2-7	few	TRBD2
CASSPDNGQFF	TGTGCCAGCAGCCCGGACAATGGGCAGTTCTTC	TRBV5-8	TRBJ2-1	-	-
CASSGGGQQETQYF	TGTGCCAGCTCCGGGGGAGGCCAGCAAGAGACCCAGTACTTC	TRBV11-2	TRBJ2-5	-	-
CASSQTTDQPQHF	TGTGCCAGCAGCCAGACGACCGATCAGCCCCAGCATTTT	TRBV7-2	TRBJ1-5	few	-
CSAYLQGRETQYF	TGCAGTGCCTACTTACAGGGGAGAGAGACCCAGTACTTC	TRBV20-1	TRBJ2-5	-	TRBD1
CASSLRVGRDTEAFF	TGTGCCAGCAGCTTACGGGTAGGGCGGGACACTGAAGCTTTCTTT	TRBV7-6	TRBJ1-1	-	-
CASSDGEATGELFF	TGTGCCAGCAGTGACGGGGAGGCCACCGGGGAGCTGTTTTTT	TRBV6-4	TRBJ2-2	few	-
CASSFEGWNTEAFF	TGTGCCAGCAGTTTCGAGGGGTGGAACACTGAAGCTTTCTTT	TRBV27	TRBJ1-1	few	-
CASSKEGGHNSPLHF	TGTGCCAGCAGTAAAGAGGGCGGTCATAATTCACCCCTCCACTTT	TRBV6-1	TRBJ1-6	-	-
CASSSITGTGKTQYF	TGCGCCAGCAGCTCGATAACGGGGACTGGAAAGACCCAGTACTTC	TRBV5-1	TRBJ2-5	few	-
CASSEAGGTDTQYF	TGTGCCAGCAGTGAAGCGGGGGGCACAGATACGCAGTATTTT	TRBV6-4	TRBJ2-3	medium-sized	TRBD2
CASSPPPAGFF	TGTGCCAGCAGTCCCCCACCGGCGGGTTTCTTT	TRBV6-1	TRBJ1-1	-	-
CASSDPGQGDEKLFF	TGTGCCAGCAGTGACCCGGGACAGGGAGATGAAAAACTGTTTTTT	TRBV25-1	TRBJ1-4	-	TRBD1
CSARGQALNYGYTF	TGCAGTGCTAGAGGGCAGGCCCTTAACTATGGCTACACCTTC	TRBV20-1	TRBJ1-2	-	-
CASSQETVNTGELFF	TGCGCCAGCAGCCAGGAGACGGTGAACACCGGGGAGCTGTTTTTT	TRBV5-1	TRBJ2-2	-	-
CASSQGTGQETQYF	TGTGCCAGCAGCCAAGGGACAGGACAAGAGACCCAGTACTTC	TRBV4-2	TRBJ2-5	few	TRBD1
CSASPSGGSYGYTF	TGCAGTGCTAGCCCATCGGGGGGGAGCTATGGCTACACCTTC	TRBV20-1	TRBJ1-2	medium-sized	-
CASSPLGFQETQYF	TGTGCCAGCAGCCCGCTCGGGTTCCAAGAGACCCAGTACTTC	TRBV7-7	TRBJ2-5	-	-
CASSISSGVQNIQYF	TGTGCCAGTAGTATTAGTAGCGGGGTCCAAAACATTCAGTACTTC	TRBV19	TRBJ2-4	-	TRBD2
CSASNDRDREKLFF	TGCAGTGCCTCGAATGACCGGGACAGGGAAAAACTGTTTTTT	TRBV20-1	TRBJ1-4	few	TRBD1
CASSLDRRRGYTF	TGTGCCAGCAGTCTTGACAGGCGGCGTGGCTACACCTTC	TRBV9	TRBJ1-2	few	-
CASSSTAPYEQYF	TGTGCCAGCAGCTCGACTGCCCCCTACGAGCAGTACTTC	TRBV7-9	TRBJ2-7	few	-
CASSPDRDTEAFF	TGTGCCAGCAGTCCAGATCGGGACACTGAAGCTTTCTTT	TRBV6-1	TRBJ1-1	few	-
CASRLSTRDRTGYTF	TGTGCCAGCAGATTATCTACCCGGGACAGGACTGGCTACACCTTC	TRBV2	TRBJ1-2	few	TRBD1
CASSAPGTPSTDTQYF	TGTGCCAGCAGTGCCCCCGGGACTCCTTCGACAGATACGCAGTATTTT	TRBV6-1	TRBJ2-3	-	-
CAISEGAGGAQPQHF	TGTGCCATCAGTGAGGGCGCAGGGGGAGCTCAGCCCCAGCATTTT	TRBV10-3	TRBJ1-5	-	TRBD1
CASSIYAEAFF	TGTGCCAGTAGTATATACGCTGAAGCTTTCTTT	TRBV19	TRBJ1-1	-	-
CASSPRDRGRRGEAFF	TGTGCCAGCAGCCCACGGGACAGGGGCCGAAGGGGTGAAGCTTTCTTT	TRBV11-2	TRBJ1-1	-	TRBD1
CASSSPGQGGYEQYF	TGTGCCAGCAGTTCCCCGGGACAGGGAGGCTACGAGCAGTACTTC	TRBV6-5	TRBJ2-7	few	TRBD1
CASSLGGASTEAFF	TGTGCCAGCAGTTTAGGGGGGGCGAGCACTGAAGCTTTCTTT	TRBV12-3/TRBV12-4	TRBJ1-1	few	-
CASSYRHSPLHF	TGTGCCAGCAGTTACCGTCATTCACCCCTCCACTTT	TRBV6-2/TRBV6-3	TRBJ1-6	-	-
CASLGFGEAFF	TGTGCCAGCTTAGGGTTCGGTGAAGCTTTCTTT	TRBV6-1	TRBJ1-1	-	-